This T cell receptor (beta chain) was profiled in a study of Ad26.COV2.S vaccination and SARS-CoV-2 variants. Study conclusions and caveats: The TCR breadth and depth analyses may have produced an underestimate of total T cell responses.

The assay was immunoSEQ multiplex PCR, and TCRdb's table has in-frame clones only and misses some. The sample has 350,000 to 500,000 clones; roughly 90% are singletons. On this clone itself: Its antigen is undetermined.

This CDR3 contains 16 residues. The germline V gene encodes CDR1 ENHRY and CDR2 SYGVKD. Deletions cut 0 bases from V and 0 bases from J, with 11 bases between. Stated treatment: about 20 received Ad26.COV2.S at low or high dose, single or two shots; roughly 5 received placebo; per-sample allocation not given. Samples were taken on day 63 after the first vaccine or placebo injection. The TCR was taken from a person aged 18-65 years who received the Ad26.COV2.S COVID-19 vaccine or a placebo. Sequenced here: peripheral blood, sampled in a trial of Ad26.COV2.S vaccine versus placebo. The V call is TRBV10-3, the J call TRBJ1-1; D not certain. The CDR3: CAISESIKSMNTEAFF. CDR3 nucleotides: TGTGCCATCAGTGAGTCGATAAAGAGCATGAACACTGAAGCTTTCTTT.